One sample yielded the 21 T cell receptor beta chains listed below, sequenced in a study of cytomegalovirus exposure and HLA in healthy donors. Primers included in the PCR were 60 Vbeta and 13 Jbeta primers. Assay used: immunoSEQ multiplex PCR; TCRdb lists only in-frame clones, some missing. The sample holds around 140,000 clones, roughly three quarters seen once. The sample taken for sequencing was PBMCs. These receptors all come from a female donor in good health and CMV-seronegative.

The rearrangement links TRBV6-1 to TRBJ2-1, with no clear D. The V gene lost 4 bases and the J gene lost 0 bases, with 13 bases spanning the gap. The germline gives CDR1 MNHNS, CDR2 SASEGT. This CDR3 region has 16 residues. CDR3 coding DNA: TGTGCCAGCAGTGGACCCGACAAACGCTCCTACAATGAGCAGTTCTTC. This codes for CASSGPDKRSYNEQFF.

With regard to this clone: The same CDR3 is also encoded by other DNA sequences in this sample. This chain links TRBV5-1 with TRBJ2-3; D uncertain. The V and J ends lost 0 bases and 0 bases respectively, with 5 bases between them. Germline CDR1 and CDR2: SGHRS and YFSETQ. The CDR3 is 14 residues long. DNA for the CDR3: TGCGCCAGCAGCTTGGGCAGGAGCACAGATACGCAGTATTTT. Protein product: CASSLGRSTDTQYF. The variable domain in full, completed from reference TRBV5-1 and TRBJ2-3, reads KAGVTQTPRYLIKTRGQQVTLSCSPISGHRSVSWYQQTPGQGLQFLFEYFSETQRNKGNFPGRFSGRQFSNSRSEMNVSTLELGDSALYLCASSLGRSTDTQYFGPGTRLTVL.

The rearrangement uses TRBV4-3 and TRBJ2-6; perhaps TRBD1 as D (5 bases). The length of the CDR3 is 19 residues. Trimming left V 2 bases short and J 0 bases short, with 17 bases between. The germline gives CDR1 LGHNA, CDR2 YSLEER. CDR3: CASSQNPDSLVSGANVLTF. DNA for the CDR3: TGCGCCAGCAGCCAAAATCCTGACAGTTTGGTCTCTGGGGCCAACGTCCTGACTTTC.

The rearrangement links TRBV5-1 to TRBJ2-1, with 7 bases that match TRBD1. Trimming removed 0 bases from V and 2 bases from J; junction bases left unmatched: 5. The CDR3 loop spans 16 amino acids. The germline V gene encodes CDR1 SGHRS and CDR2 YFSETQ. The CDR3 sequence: CASSLEQGRTYNEQFF. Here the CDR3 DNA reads TGCGCCAGCAGCTTGGAACAGGGGCGCACCTACAATGAGCAGTTCTTC.

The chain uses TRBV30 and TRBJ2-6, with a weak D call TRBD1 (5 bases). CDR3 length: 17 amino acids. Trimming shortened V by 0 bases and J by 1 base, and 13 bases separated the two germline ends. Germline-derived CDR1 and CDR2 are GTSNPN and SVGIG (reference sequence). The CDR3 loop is CAWSVKAGQSGANVLTF. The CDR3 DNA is TGTGCCTGGAGTGTTAAGGCAGGGCAGTCTGGGGCCAACGTCCTGACTTTC.

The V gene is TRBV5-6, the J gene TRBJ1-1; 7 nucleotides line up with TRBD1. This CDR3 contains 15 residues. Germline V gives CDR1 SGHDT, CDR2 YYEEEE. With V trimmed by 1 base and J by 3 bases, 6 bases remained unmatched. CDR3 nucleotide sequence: TGTGCCAGCAGCTTGAGCCCAGGGGGATACACTGAAGCTTTCTTT. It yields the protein CASSLSPGGYTEAFF.

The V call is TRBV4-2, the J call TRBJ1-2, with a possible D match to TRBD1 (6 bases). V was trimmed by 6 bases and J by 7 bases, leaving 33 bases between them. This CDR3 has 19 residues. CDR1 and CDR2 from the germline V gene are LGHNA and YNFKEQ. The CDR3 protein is CASSRTTSDTGPSRSGYTF. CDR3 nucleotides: TGTGCCAGCAGTCGTACTACATCCGACACAGGGCCCTCGCGGTCTGGCTACACCTTC.

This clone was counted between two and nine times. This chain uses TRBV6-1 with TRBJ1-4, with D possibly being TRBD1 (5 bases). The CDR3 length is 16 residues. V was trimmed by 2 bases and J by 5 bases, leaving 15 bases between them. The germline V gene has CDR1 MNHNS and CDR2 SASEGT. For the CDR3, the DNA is TGTGCCAGCAGTGAACGGTTCGGGGGGTTAAATGAAAAACTGTTTTTT. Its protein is CASSERFGGLNEKLFF.

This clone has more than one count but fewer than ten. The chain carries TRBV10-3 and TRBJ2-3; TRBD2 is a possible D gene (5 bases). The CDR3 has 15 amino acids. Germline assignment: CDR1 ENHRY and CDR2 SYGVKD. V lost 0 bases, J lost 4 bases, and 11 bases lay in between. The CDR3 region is CAISESDGIADTQYF. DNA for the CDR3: TGTGCCATCAGTGAGTCGGACGGGATCGCAGATACGCAGTATTTT.

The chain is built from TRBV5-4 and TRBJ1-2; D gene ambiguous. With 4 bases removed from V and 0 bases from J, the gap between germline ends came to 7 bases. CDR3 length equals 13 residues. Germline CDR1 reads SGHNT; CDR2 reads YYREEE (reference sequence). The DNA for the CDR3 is TGTGCCAGCAGCGTATTAGCTAACTATGGCTACACCTTC. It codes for CASSVLANYGYTF.

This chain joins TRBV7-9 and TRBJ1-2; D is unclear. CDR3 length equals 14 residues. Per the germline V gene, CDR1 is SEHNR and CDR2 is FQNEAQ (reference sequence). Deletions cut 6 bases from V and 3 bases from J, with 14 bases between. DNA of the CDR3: TGTGCCAGCAGTCGACTGTTGGTAGACTATGGCTACACCTTC. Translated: CASSRLLVDYGYTF. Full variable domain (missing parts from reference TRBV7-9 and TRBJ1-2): DTGVSQNPRHKITKRGQNVTFRCDPISEHNRLYWYRQTLGQGPEFLTYFQNEAQLEKSRLLSDRFSAERPKGSFSTLEIQRTEQGDSAMYLCASSRLLVDYGYTFGSGTRLTVV.

The DNA for the CDR3 is TGTGCCAGCAGCTTACCCGCACAGGGTGATTATAATGAAAAACTGTTTTTT. It encodes CASSLPAQGDYNEKLFF. The rearrangement uses TRBV7-9 and TRBJ1-4, with D tentatively TRBD1 (6 bases). This CDR3 is built from 17 residues. The germline CDR1 and CDR2 sequences are SEHNR and FQNEAQ (reference sequence). V lost 2 bases, J lost 4 bases, and 17 bases lay in between.

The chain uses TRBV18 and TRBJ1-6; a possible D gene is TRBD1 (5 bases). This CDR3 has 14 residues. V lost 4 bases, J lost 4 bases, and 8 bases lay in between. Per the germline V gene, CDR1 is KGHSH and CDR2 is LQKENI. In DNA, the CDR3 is TGTGCCAGCTCACTGACAGATTATAATTCACCCCTCCACTTT. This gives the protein CASSLTDYNSPLHF.

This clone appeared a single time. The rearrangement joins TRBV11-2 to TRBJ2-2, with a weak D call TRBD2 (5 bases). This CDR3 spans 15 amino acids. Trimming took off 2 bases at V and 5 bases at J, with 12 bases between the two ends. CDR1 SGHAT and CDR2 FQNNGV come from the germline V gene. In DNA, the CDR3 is TGTGCCAGCAGCTTAATCGTGGGAGCGACCGGGGAGCTGTTTTTT. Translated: CASSLIVGATGELFF.

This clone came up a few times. The CDR3 reads CASSASGRGGGELFF. CDR3 DNA: TGTGCCAGCAGTGCTAGCGGCCGGGGGGGCGGGGAGCTGTTTTTT. The chain combines TRBV7-7 with TRBJ2-2; 8 positions agree with TRBD2. This CDR3 spans 15 amino acids. Germline V gene data show CDR1 as SSHAT and CDR2 as FNYEAQ (reference sequence). V lost 6 bases and J lost 7; bases outside the gene matches: 10. Supplemented by reference TRBV7-7 and TRBJ2-2, the full variable domain reads GAGVSQSPRYKVTKRGQDVTLRCDPISSHATLYWYQQALGQGPEFLTYFNYEAQPDKSGLPSDRFSAERPEGSISTLTIQRTEQRDSAMYRCASSASGRGGGELFFGEGSRLTVL.

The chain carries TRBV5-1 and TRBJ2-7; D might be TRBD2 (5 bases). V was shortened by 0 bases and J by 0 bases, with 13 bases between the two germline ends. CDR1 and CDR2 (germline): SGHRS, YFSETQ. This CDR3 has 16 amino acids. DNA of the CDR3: TGCGCCAGCAGCTTGGATTTCGGACTCAGCTCCTACGAGCAGTACTTC. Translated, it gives CASSLDFGLSSYEQYF.

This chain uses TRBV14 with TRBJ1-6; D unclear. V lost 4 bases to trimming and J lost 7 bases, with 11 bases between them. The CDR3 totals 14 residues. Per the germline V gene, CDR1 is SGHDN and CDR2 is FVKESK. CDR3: CASSPGLMNSPLHF. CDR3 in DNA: TGTGCCAGCAGCCCTGGACTGATGAATTCACCCCTCCACTTT.

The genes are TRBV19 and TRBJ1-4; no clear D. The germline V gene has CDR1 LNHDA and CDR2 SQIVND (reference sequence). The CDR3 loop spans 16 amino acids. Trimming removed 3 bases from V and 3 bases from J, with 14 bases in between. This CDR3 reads CASSIRPGRSNEKLFF. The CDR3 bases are TGTGCCAGTAGTATTCGTCCCGGGAGGTCTAATGAAAAACTGTTTTTT.

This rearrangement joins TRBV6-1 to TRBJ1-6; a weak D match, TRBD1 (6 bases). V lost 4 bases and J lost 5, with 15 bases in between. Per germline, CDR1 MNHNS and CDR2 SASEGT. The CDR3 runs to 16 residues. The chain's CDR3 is CASSAPPGHNNSPLHF. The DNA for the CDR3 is TGTGCCAGCAGTGCCCCCCCGGGACATAATAATTCACCCCTCCACTTT.

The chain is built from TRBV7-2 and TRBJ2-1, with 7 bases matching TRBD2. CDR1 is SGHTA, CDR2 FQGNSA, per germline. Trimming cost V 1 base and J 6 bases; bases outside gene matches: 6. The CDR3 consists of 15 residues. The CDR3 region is CASSLDWGRANEQFF. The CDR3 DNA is TGTGCCAGCAGCTTAGATTGGGGGAGGGCCAATGAGCAGTTCTTC.

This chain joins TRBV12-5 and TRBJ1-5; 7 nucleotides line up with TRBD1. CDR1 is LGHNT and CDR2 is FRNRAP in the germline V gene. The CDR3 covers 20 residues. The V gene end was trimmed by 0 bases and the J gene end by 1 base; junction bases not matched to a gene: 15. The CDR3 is CASGLVPPARGRLSNQPQHF. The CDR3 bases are TGTGCTAGTGGTTTGGTACCTCCGGCGAGGGGGCGCCTAAGCAATCAGCCCCAGCATTTT.